Reported below is one T cell receptor (beta chain). This specimen comes from a study of blood T cell repertoires in COVID-19. On the study more broadly: From the United States, Italy and Spain came samples of acute and convalescent COVID-19. Sample material is recorded as cDNA or gDNA derived from T cells, B-cell-depleted T cells, or PBMCs.

Seattle enrolled patients during active infection and tracked them longitudinally. Authors' analysis steps: The authors estimated nucleated cell counts from reference gene primer amplification. The protocol was immunoSEQ multiplex PCR, while the TCRdb copy is restricted to in-frame clones and leaves out a portion. Clone size and V and J calls were adopted from that table, with D and trimming inferred from the DNA. The repertoire consists of about 52,000 clones, with about four fifths occurring once and the leading ten covering around a quarter. Trimming cost V 0 bases and J 2 bases; bases outside gene matches: 13. The CDR3 length is 19 residues.

The J gene is TRBJ2-7, the V gene TRBV23-1, with 10 bases identical to TRBD1. TRBV23-1 carries the ORF label, with uncertain function. The receptor was derived from a woman over 75 with COVID-19, enrolled during active disease. The material sequenced was peripheral blood. The CDR3 coding sequence is TGCGCCAGCAGTCAATCGTGGGACAGGGGTATCAGGACCACCTACGAGCAGTACTTC. It codes for CASSQSWDRGIRTTYEQYF.